The 31 T cell receptor beta chains below all came from one sample that was sequenced in a study of a mutant IDH1 vaccine in newly diagnosed glioma. Libraries were prepared by immunoSEQ multiplex PCR; TCRdb keeps only in-frame clonotypes and omits some of them. The sample yields tens of thousands of clones, about 81% seen once. Time point here: week 47, end of study. A 20-mer mutant IDH1 peptide at 300 ug was injected subcutaneously with topical imiquimod. For these TCRs, the target antigens are not known. Here the sequenced sample was PBMCs, taken from a glioma patient whose treatment included an IDH1 peptide vaccine. These receptors all come from a man in his forties or fifties with glioma.

The V gene is TRBV7-6, the J gene TRBJ2-6; tentatively, D is TRBD1 (7 bases). Trimming pared 7 bases from V and 0 bases from J, leaving 22 bases between. Per the germline V gene, CDR1 is SGHVS and CDR2 is FNYEAQ. CDR3 length: 19 amino acids. The CDR3 DNA reads TGTGCCAGCACGGAGATTATCGGACAGGACTACTCTGGGGCCAACGTCCTGACTTTC. Amino acids: CASTEIIGQDYSGANVLTF.

This clone was counted at least ten times. This sequence joins TRBV28 and TRBJ1-2; 11 bases are shared with TRBD1. Trimming removed 1 base from V and 4 bases from J; junction bases left unmatched: 8. The CDR3 covers 17 residues. Germline-derived CDR1 and CDR2 are MDHEN and SYDVKM. CDR3 nucleotide sequence: TGTGCCAGCAGTTTATCCGGGGGGACAGGGGGTGGCTATGGCTACACCTTC. It codes for CASSLSGGTGGGYGYTF.

J is TRBJ2-7 and V is TRBV7-2; a weak D match, TRBD2 (6 bases). The CDR3 is 13 residues long. V was pared by 2 bases and J by 3 bases, with 8 bases between. The V gene's germline CDR1 is SGHTA and CDR2 FQGNSA. The CDR3 loop reads CASSLRLVYEQYF. CDR3 nucleotide sequence: TGTGCCAGCAGCTTAAGACTAGTCTACGAGCAGTACTTC.

The genes are TRBV4-1 and TRBJ2-7; TRBD1 might be the D (5 bases). CDR1 is MGHRA, CDR2 YSYEKL, per germline. CDR3 length equals 15 residues. Trimming removed 1 base from V and 1 base from J, with 11 bases in between. CDR3 sequence: CASSQVVDSSYEQYF. CDR3 nucleotide sequence: TGCGCCAGCAGCCAAGTAGTCGACAGTTCCTACGAGCAGTACTTC.

This chain connects TRBV9 to TRBJ2-7; D assignment may be TRBD1 or TRBD2 (5 bases each). Trimming stripped 4 bases from V and 5 bases from J, with 10 bases between. The germline V gene encodes CDR1 SGDLS and CDR2 YYNGEE. The CDR3 sequence is 12 residues long. The CDR3 is CASSPRGDEQYF. In DNA form, the CDR3 reads TGTGCCAGCAGCCCCCGGGGCGACGAGCAGTACTTC.

The gene calls are TRBV5-6 and TRBJ2-7; D gene ambiguous. V lost 1 base, J lost 5 bases, and 10 bases lay in between. The CDR3 consists of 13 residues. Germline-derived CDR1 and CDR2 are SGHDT and YYEEEE. The CDR3 sequence is CASSLPLGNEQYF. The CDR3, as DNA: TGTGCCAGCAGCTTGCCCCTGGGGAACGAGCAGTACTTC. The complete variable domain, with remaining parts taken from reference TRBV5-6 and TRBJ2-7, reads DAGVTQSPTHLIKTRGQQVTLRCSPKSGHDTVSWYQQALGQGPQFIFQYYEEEERQRGNFPDRFSGHQFPNYSSELNVNALLLGDSALYLCASSLPLGNEQYFGPGTRLTVT.

The CDR3 DNA is TGTGCCAGCAGCTTAATCCGAGTCTCTGGGGCCAACGTCCTGACTTTC. Its protein is CASSLIRVSGANVLTF. The J gene is TRBJ2-6, the V gene TRBV7-8, with D unclear. This CDR3 comprises 16 residues. CDR1 and CDR2 from the germline V gene are SGHVS and FQNEAQ. Trimming took off 2 bases at V and 0 bases at J, with 8 bases between the two ends.

This chain uses TRBV18 with TRBJ1-4; 7 bases line up with TRBD1. Unmatched junction bases numbered 7, after V lost 5 bases and J lost 4 bases. The CDR3 runs to 15 residues. Germline V gives CDR1 KGHSH, CDR2 LQKENI. CDR3 DNA: TGTGCCAGCTCATCAGACAGGGTCAATAATGAAAAACTGTTTTTT. As protein: CASSSDRVNNEKLFF.

J is TRBJ1-1 and V is TRBV19; TRBD1 aligns across 9 bases. The junction had 4 bases not matched to a gene; V was cut back by 3 bases and J by 5 bases. The CDR3 loop spans 14 amino acids. The V gene's germline CDR1 is LNHDA and CDR2 SQIVND (reference sequence). In DNA form, the CDR3 reads TGTGCCAGTAGTATTGGGGACAGGGAAACTGAAGCTTTCTTT. It specifies CASSIGDRETEAFF.

A single count supports this clone. J is TRBJ1-1 and V is TRBV14; D is undetermined. V lost 0 bases to trimming and J lost 1 base, with 9 bases between them. CDR3 length: 15 residues. The germline V gene encodes CDR1 SGHDN and CDR2 FVKESK. Here the CDR3 DNA reads TGTGCCAGCAGCCAAGACGGGCGGAAGAACACTGAAGCTTTCTTT. The encoded protein is CASSQDGRKNTEAFF.

The chain recombines TRBV7-2 with TRBJ2-4; the D is unclear. The CDR3 has 13 residues. V gave up 4 bases and J gave up 5 bases, with 9 bases separating them. Germline V gene sequence: CDR1 SGHTA, CDR2 FQGNSA. The CDR3 is CASSSRLENIQYF. CDR3 nucleotides: TGTGCCAGCAGCTCCCGATTAGAAAACATTCAGTACTTC. Full variable domain (remainder filled in from reference TRBV7-2 and TRBJ2-4): GAGVSQSPSNKVTEKGKDVELRCDPISGHTALYWYRQSLGQGLEFLIYFQGNSAPDKSGLPSDRFSAERTGGSVSTLTIQRTQQEDSAVYLCASSSRLENIQYFGAGTRLSVL.

The chain combines TRBV10-3 with TRBJ2-1, with 7 bases aligning to TRBD1. Germline assignment: CDR1 ENHRY and CDR2 SYGVKD. V gave up 7 bases and J gave up 7 bases; unmatched junction bases: 10. The CDR3 extends over 14 amino acids. In DNA, the CDR3 is TGTGCCATCAAAGCAAGGACAGGCCCTAATGAGCAGTTCTTC. Amino acids: CAIKARTGPNEQFF.

V gene TRBV28 combines with J gene TRBJ2-7; D might be TRBD1 (6 bases). The length of the CDR3 is 13 residues. Germline V gene sequence: CDR1 MDHEN, CDR2 SYDVKM. Trimming removed 5 bases from V and 3 bases from J, with 11 bases in between. The CDR3 here is CASSRQVLYEQYF. Written as DNA, the CDR3 is TGTGCCAGCAGTCGACAGGTACTCTACGAGCAGTACTTC.

The chain uses TRBV21-1 and TRBJ2-7. TRBV21-1 is a pseudogene. The CDR3 is made up of 21 amino acids. This chain's CDR3 is CASSKEGKGHWDLGRCYEQYF. In DNA form, the CDR3 reads TGTGCCAGCAGCAAAGAGGGTAAGGGACACTGGGACTTGGGACGATGCTACGAGCAGTACTTC.

The genes are TRBV10-3 and TRBJ2-1; D possibly corresponds to TRBD1 (6 bases). Trimming shortened V by 6 bases and J by 7 bases, and 19 bases separated the two germline ends. The CDR3 extends over 15 amino acids. Germline-derived CDR1 and CDR2 are ENHRY and SYGVKD. The DNA of the CDR3 is TGTGCCATCAGACCGGGACACCCTAATATGAATGAGCAGTTCTTC. Its translation: CAIRPGHPNMNEQFF.

This clone was counted a few times. The V call is TRBV5-3, the J call TRBJ2-4; D call uncertain. TRBV5-3 is designated an ORF whose function remains uncertain. This CDR3 has 17 residues. V lost 0 bases and J lost 7, with 20 bases in between. The CDR3 bases are TGTGCCAGAAGCTTGGGCTTGCAGACCGCTATTGACAACATTCAGTACTTC. The encoded protein is CARSLGLQTAIDNIQYF.

The CDR3 region has the DNA TGTGCCAGCAGTCGAGGGGACAGGGGCTATGGCTACACCTTC. Protein sequence: CASSRGDRGYGYTF. This rearrangement joins TRBV27 to TRBJ1-2; TRBD1 matches 10 bases. This CDR3 contains 14 residues. The germline CDR1 and CDR2 sequences are MNHEY and SMNVEV (reference sequence). V gave up 5 bases and J gave up 4 bases; unmatched junction bases: 4.

CDR3 region: CAWSVGGVGGEKLFF. CDR3 sequence (DNA): TGTGCCTGGAGTGTAGGGGGCGTTGGAGGGGAAAAACTGTTTTTT. This chain uses TRBV30 with TRBJ1-4; 7 bases line up with TRBD1. Per germline, CDR1 GTSNPN and CDR2 SVGIG (reference sequence). The CDR3 extends over 15 amino acids. V trimming: 0 bases; J trimming: 8 bases; junction bases outside the gene matches: 9.

V usage is TRBV2 and J usage is TRBJ1-5, with TRBD1 matching over 7 bases. From germline, CDR1 is SNHLY and CDR2 FYNNEI. V dropped 1 base and J dropped 2; count of bases not matched to a gene: 8. The CDR3 is 17 amino acids. The CDR3 DNA follows: TGTGCCAGCAGTGAAGTCGGAGGGGGCGCCGGCAATCAGCCCCAGCATTTT. Translating it yields CASSEVGGGAGNQPQHF. Using reference TRBV2 and TRBJ1-5 for the parts outside the CDR3, the full variable domain is EPEVTQTPSHQVTQMGQEVILRCVPISNHLYFYWYRQILGQKVEFLVSFYNNEISEKSEIFDDQFSVERPDGSNFTLKIRSTKLEDSAMYFCASSEVGGGAGNQPQHFGDGTRLSIL.

The chain uses TRBV5-1 and TRBJ2-3, with 14 bases identical to TRBD2. CDR3 length: 18 residues. Germline CDR1 SGHRS, CDR2 YFSETQ. The ends lost 4 bases at V and 2 bases at J; junction bases unmatched: 9. In nucleotides, the CDR3 is TGCGCCAGCAGCCTCGGACTAGCGGGGGGCAGCTTCACAGATACGCAGTATTTT. It codes for CASSLGLAGGSFTDTQYF.

The genes are TRBV5-4 and TRBJ2-7, with D perhaps TRBD1 or TRBD2 (6 bases each). Germline V gene lookup returns CDR1 SGHNT and CDR2 YYREEE (reference sequence). The CDR3 has 16 amino acids. V lost 4 bases to trimming and J lost 7 bases, with 24 bases between them. CDR3 in amino acids: CASSQDGVGRGREQYF. The CDR3 nucleotides read TGTGCCAGCAGCCAAGATGGGGTGGGAAGGGGGAGGGAGCAGTACTTC.

CDR3 residues: CASSDAAGGVEKLFF. The CDR3 bases are TGCGCCAGCAGTGATGCTGCGGGTGGCGTGGAAAAACTGTTTTTT. This rearrangement joins TRBV10-2 to TRBJ1-4; no definite D call. The CDR3 sequence is 15 residues long. Germline CDR1 WSHSY, CDR2 SAAADI. Trimming pared 3 bases from V and 8 bases from J, leaving 16 bases between.

This clone was found once. The chain is built from TRBV30 and TRBJ1-5; D remains unclear. Per germline, CDR1 GTSNPN and CDR2 SVGIG (reference sequence). The CDR3 is 16 amino acids. Trimming pared 0 bases from V and 2 bases from J, leaving 14 bases between. The CDR3 DNA reads TGTGCCTGGAGTGTACCCGGCCCCTCGGGCAATCAGCCCCAGCATTTT. It is translated as CAWSVPGPSGNQPQHF. Looking up the rest from reference TRBV30 and TRBJ1-5 gives the full variable domain: SQTIHQWPATLVQPVGSPLSLECTVEGTSNPNLYWYRQAAGRGLQLLFYSVGIGQISSEVPQNLSASRPQDRQFILSSKKLLLSDSGFYLCAWSVPGPSGNQPQHFGDGTRLSIL.

The V gene is TRBV12-5, the J gene TRBJ2-7; perhaps TRBD1 as D (6 bases). Germline V lookup: CDR1 LGHNT, CDR2 FRNRAP. The CDR3 extends over 14 amino acids. V lost 0 bases, J lost 5 bases, and 11 bases lay in between. This CDR3 is CASGLVTGSHEQYF. The DNA of the CDR3 is TGTGCTAGTGGTTTGGTCACAGGGAGCCACGAGCAGTACTTC.

This rearrangement joins TRBV7-8 to TRBJ1-1, with D maybe TRBD1 (5 bases). The germline V and J ends were trimmed by 3 bases and 0 bases, with 11 bases remaining between them. CDR1 SGHVS and CDR2 FQNEAQ come from the germline V gene. This CDR3 has 15 amino acids. CDR3 residues: CASSLGRSLNTEAFF. The CDR3 nucleotides read TGTGCCAGCAGCTTGGGACGGTCCTTGAACACTGAAGCTTTCTTT.

CDR3 DNA sequence: TGTGCCAGCAGCTTGAAGGGCAGGAGCTCTGGAAACACCATATATTTT. It specifies CASSLKGRSSGNTIYF. The rearrangement uses TRBV7-6 and TRBJ1-3, with D unresolved. The V end was cut by 3 bases, the J end by 0 bases, with 12 bases between. Germline values: CDR1 SGHVS, CDR2 FNYEAQ. The CDR3 is 16 amino acids.

The chain employs TRBV30 and TRBJ2-5, with 12 positions matching TRBD2. In germline, CDR1 is GTSNPN, CDR2 SVGIG (reference sequence). This CDR3 has 16 amino acids. The ends lost 2 bases at V and 5 bases at J; junction bases unmatched: 9. CDR3 region: CAWSTGLAGRGETQYF. In nucleotides, the CDR3 is TGTGCCTGGAGTACAGGACTAGCGGGGAGGGGGGAGACCCAGTACTTC.

This chain connects TRBV7-9 to TRBJ2-7, with D uncertain. The V gene lost 2 bases and the J gene lost 3 bases, with 11 bases spanning the gap. The CDR3 is 14 amino acids. Germline CDR1 is SEHNR and CDR2 is FQNEAQ (reference sequence). The CDR3 DNA follows: TGTGCCAGCAGCTTACAGAGCATTCGCTACGAGCAGTACTTC. Protein sequence: CASSLQSIRYEQYF.

The chain couples TRBV7-2 to TRBJ2-3; D gene unclear. Germline CDR1 and CDR2: SGHTA and FQGNSA. With 5 bases removed from V and 6 bases from J, the gap between germline ends came to 9 bases. The CDR3 is 12 amino acids. CDR3 protein: CASSTSGDTQYF. CDR3 coding DNA: TGTGCCAGCAGCACGTCCGGGGATACGCAGTATTTT.

This sequence joins TRBV19 and TRBJ2-2; 10 bases are a match to TRBD1. Germline values: CDR1 LNHDA, CDR2 SQIVND (reference sequence). The CDR3 extends over 15 amino acids. The ends lost 10 bases at V and 4 bases at J; junction bases unmatched: 9. CDR3 amino acids: CATKRRTGGTGELFF. For the CDR3, the DNA is TGTGCCACCAAAAGGAGGACAGGGGGCACCGGGGAGCTGTTTTTT.

This clone showed up just once. The genes are TRBV19 and TRBJ1-2; D is uncertain. The CDR3 runs to 11 residues. CDR1 and CDR2 (germline): LNHDA, SQIVND (reference sequence). V was trimmed by 3 bases and J by 7 bases, leaving 6 bases between them. In DNA, the CDR3 is TGTGCCAGTAGTATCTTGGGTGGCTACACCTTC. Encoded protein: CASSILGGYTF.